The next 27 T cell receptor beta chains were all read from a single sample in a study of shared clonotypes between healthy human individuals (dated by TCRdb to about 2020). Libraries were constructed by the immunoSEQ multiplex PCR assay. TCRdb re-hosts the immuneACCESS table, in-frame sequences only. Its copies lack some clones; in the studies checked, an unresolved V gene accounts for under half of them, and the cause for the rest is not known. The sample table contains about 980,000 clones; only one count was recorded for 70% to 85% of them. Clones ranked in the top ten supply approximately 1.5% of the sample. Sequenced material: memory CD4+ T cells sorted from blood. The sample's cell subset or site, from its label and the paper: CD45RA-negative fraction. These receptors all stem from a man aged 18 to 29 in good health.

In this sample, this clone turned up a few times. Written as DNA, the CDR3 is TGCGCCAGCAGTGAGCGTAGCGGGAGCTCCTACAATGAGCAGTTCTTC. As protein: CASSERSGSSYNEQFF. The chain carries TRBV10-2 and TRBJ2-1, with TRBD2 matching over 9 bases. Per the germline V gene, CDR1 is WSHSY and CDR2 is SAAADI. The length of the CDR3 is 16 residues. V was pared by 2 bases and J by 0 bases, with 2 bases of the junction left unmatched.

The CDR3 DNA reads as TGTGCCAGCAGCTCCGGTGATAGGGAGCAGTACTTC. It translates to CASSSGDREQYF. The chain combines TRBV11-3 with TRBJ2-7, with D hard to call. V lost 4 bases, J lost 7 bases, and 11 bases lay in between. Germline CDR1 SGHNT, CDR2 YENEEA. This CDR3 comprises 12 residues.

This chain uses TRBV6-1 with TRBJ1-5; D gene ambiguous. V was pared by 5 bases and J by 0 bases, with 8 bases between. The CDR3 length is 14 residues. Germline V gene sequence: CDR1 MNHNS, CDR2 SASEGT. The CDR3 protein is CASSSQYSNQPQHF. CDR3 nucleotides: TGTGCCAGCAGTTCACAGTATAGCAATCAGCCCCAGCATTTT.

The sample holds one count of this clone. V usage is TRBV28 and J usage is TRBJ2-5, with TRBD1 matching over 8 bases. Germline trimming cut 6 bases from V and 2 bases from J; bases unmatched to any gene: 5. The CDR3 extends over 14 amino acids. Germline values: CDR1 MDHEN, CDR2 SYDVKM. In DNA, the CDR3 is TGTGCCAGCAGCCGCAGGACAGGGCAAGAGACCCAGTACTTC. Protein sequence: CASSRRTGQETQYF.

The rearrangement links TRBV5-4 to TRBJ2-1, with 10 bases fitting TRBD2. The germline V gene encodes CDR1 SGHNT and CDR2 YYREEE (reference sequence). The CDR3 runs to 16 residues. V dropped 4 bases and J dropped 6; count of bases not matched to a gene: 10. The DNA of the CDR3 is TGTGCCAGCAGCCAACCAGCGGGAGGGGCTCGCAATGAGCAGTTCTTC. Protein product: CASSQPAGGARNEQFF.

V is TRBV6-1 and J is TRBJ2-4; 7 bases map to TRBD1. The germline gives CDR1 MNHNS, CDR2 SASEGT. CDR3 length: 19 residues. V gave up 1 base and J gave up 1 base; unmatched junction bases: 13. The CDR3 loop reads CASSEGRTWTGMAKNIQYF. CDR3 in DNA: TGTGCCAGCAGTGAAGGGAGGACGTGGACAGGAATGGCCAAAAACATTCAGTACTTC.

The rearrangement links TRBV7-2 to TRBJ2-3; D unresolved. The CDR3 spans 11 residues. CDR1 and CDR2 (germline): SGHTA, FQGNSA. Trimming removed 8 bases from V and 4 bases from J, with 7 bases in between. For the CDR3, the DNA is TGTGCCAGCGGAGTCTCAGATACGCAGTATTTT. The encoded protein is CASGVSDTQYF.

The genes are TRBV11-3 and TRBJ2-1; D unclear. V was cut by 9 bases and J by 3 bases, with 12 bases left in between. Germline V gene lookup returns CDR1 SGHNT and CDR2 YENEEA. The CDR3 has 13 amino acids. The CDR3 bases are TGTGCCAGTTCCCAGCTGTACTACAATGAGCAGTTCTTC. Its translation is CASSQLYYNEQFF. The complete variable domain, with remaining parts taken from reference TRBV11-3 and TRBJ2-1, reads EAGVVQSPRYKIIEKKQPVAFWCNPISGHNTLYWYLQNLGQGPELLIRYENEEAVDDSQLPKDRFSAERLKGVDSTLKIQPAELGDSAVYLCASSQLYYNEQFFGPGTRLTVL.

This rearrangement joins TRBV28 to TRBJ2-3, with 11 bases fitting TRBD2. The CDR3 is 15 amino acids. The V segment lost 5 bases and the J segment 3 bases; nucleotides outside the gene matches: 4. Germline V gene sequence: CDR1 MDHEN, CDR2 SYDVKM. The CDR3 bases are TGTGCCAGCAGTCCGCGACTAGCGGGGACAGATACGCAGTATTTT. Its translation is CASSPRLAGTDTQYF.

Of note for this clone: This sample includes further DNA sequences coding for the same CDR3. The chain carries TRBV6-6 and TRBJ2-5; no clear D gene. This CDR3 has 14 amino acids. Germline CDR1 and CDR2: MNHNY and SVGAGI (reference sequence). V lost 8 bases and J 2 bases, leaving 15 bases between the germline ends. The CDR3 sequence: CASRTGGYQETQYF. Here the CDR3 DNA reads TGTGCCAGCCGTACTGGCGGATATCAAGAGACCCAGTACTTC.

V gene TRBV7-9 combines with J gene TRBJ2-7; D gene unclear. Germline CDR1 and CDR2: SEHNR and FQNEAQ (reference sequence). The V end was cut by 5 bases, the J end by 1 base, with 15 bases between. CDR3 size: 15 residues. CDR3 sequence: CASSLHSGESYEQYF. The CDR3, as DNA: TGTGCCAGCAGCCTCCACTCCGGTGAATCCTACGAGCAGTACTTC.

Regarding this clone: The sample holds other DNA sequences that translate to the same CDR3. This chain uses TRBV19 with TRBJ1-5; unclear D gene. Trimming removed 5 bases at V and 2 bases at J, with 7 bases between. CDR1 and CDR2 from the germline V gene are LNHDA and SQIVND (reference sequence). The length of the CDR3 is 13 residues. The CDR3 DNA follows: TGTGCCAGTAGTCCTGGAGGCAATCAGCCCCAGCATTTT. Translated, it gives CASSPGGNQPQHF.

The chain links TRBV28 to TRBJ1-2; a weak D match, TRBD1 (6 bases). Trimming removed 10 bases at V and 4 bases at J, with 16 bases between. There are 13 residues in the CDR3. Germline V gives CDR1 MDHEN, CDR2 SYDVKM. The CDR3 coding sequence is TGTGCCACCCTCGTCGGACAGAGCTATGGCTACACCTTC. The encoded protein is CATLVGQSYGYTF.

The rearrangement joins TRBV14 to TRBJ1-2; D unclear. The V end was cut by 1 base, the J end by 4 bases, with 7 bases between. Looked up from germline, CDR1 is SGHDN and CDR2 is FVKESK. The CDR3 length is 13 residues. CDR3 sequence: CASSQGLGYGYTF. In nucleotides, the CDR3 is TGTGCCAGCAGCCAAGGGTTAGGCTATGGCTACACCTTC. Supplemented by reference TRBV14 and TRBJ1-2, the full variable domain reads EAGVTQFPSHSVIEKGQTVTLRCDPISGHDNLYWYRRVMGKEIKFLLHFVKESKQDESGMPNNRFLAERTGGTYSTLKVQPAELEDSGVYFCASSQGLGYGYTFGSGTRLTVV.

The gene calls are TRBV18 and TRBJ1-1; D is perhaps TRBD1 (5 bases). Germline lookup yields CDR1 KGHSH and CDR2 LQKENI. This CDR3 spans 14 amino acids. The V end lost 3 bases, the J end lost 6 bases, and 14 bases lay between the germline ends. CDR3 in amino acids: CASSPRGGRPEAFF. In DNA form, the CDR3 reads TGTGCCAGCTCACCCCGGGGGGGGAGGCCTGAAGCTTTCTTT.

This clone was observed a few times. This sequence joins TRBV5-4 and TRBJ2-2; 8 positions match TRBD2. Trimming removed 6 bases from V and 4 bases from J; junction bases left unmatched: 14. Germline CDR1 SGHNT, CDR2 YYREEE (reference sequence). The CDR3 is made up of 17 amino acids. CDR3 in DNA: TGTGCCAGCACCCCCATACCCGGGAGGGTGGGCACCGGGGAGCTGTTTTTT. As protein: CASTPIPGRVGTGELFF.

The CDR3 reads CASSLERNYEQYF. Written as DNA, the CDR3 is TGTGCCAGCAGCTTAGAGCGGAACTACGAGCAGTACTTC. The rearrangement joins TRBV7-2 to TRBJ2-7; possibly TRBD2 for D (5 bases). V lost 1 base and J lost 3, with 7 bases in between. CDR1 and CDR2 from the germline V gene are SGHTA and FQGNSA. The CDR3 loop spans 13 amino acids. The whole variable domain, filled in from reference TRBV7-2 and TRBJ2-7, reads GAGVSQSPSNKVTEKGKDVELRCDPISGHTALYWYRQSLGQGLEFLIYFQGNSAPDKSGLPSDRFSAERTGGSVSTLTIQRTQQEDSAVYLCASSLERNYEQYFGPGTRLTVT.

J is TRBJ2-7 and V is TRBV20-1; D may be TRBD2 (6 bases). In germline, CDR1 is DFQATT, CDR2 SNEGSKA (reference sequence). The length of the CDR3 is 11 residues. V lost 3 bases, J lost 6 bases, and 9 bases lay in between. CDR3 sequence (DNA): TGCAGTGCTAGCGGCGGGGCCGAGCAGTACTTC. Residues: CSASGGAEQYF.

The chain uses TRBV7-2 and TRBJ2-3; the match to TRBD2 covers 9 bases. The germline V gene encodes CDR1 SGHTA and CDR2 FQGNSA. This CDR3 contains 14 residues. The V gene end was trimmed by 9 bases and the J gene end by 6 bases; junction bases not matched to a gene: 10. The CDR3 sequence: CARGSGTSPDTQYF. In DNA, the CDR3 is TGTGCCAGGGGATCCGGGACTAGCCCTGATACGCAGTATTTT. The complete variable domain, with remaining parts taken from reference TRBV7-2 and TRBJ2-3, reads GAGVSQSPSNKVTEKGKDVELRCDPISGHTALYWYRQSLGQGLEFLIYFQGNSAPDKSGLPSDRFSAERTGGSVSTLTIQRTQQEDSAVYLCARGSGTSPDTQYFGPGTRLTVL.

The rearrangement links TRBV11-2 to TRBJ2-6; D perhaps matches TRBD2 (5 bases). This CDR3 is built from 14 residues. The germline CDR1 and CDR2 sequences are SGHAT and FQNNGV. The V and J ends lost 8 bases and 0 bases respectively, with 8 bases between them. The CDR3 spells CASGRGSGANVLTF. DNA for the CDR3: TGTGCCAGCGGTCGGGGCTCTGGGGCCAACGTCCTGACTTTC. The whole variable domain, filled in from reference TRBV11-2 and TRBJ2-6, reads EAGVAQSPRYKIIEKRQSVAFWCNPISGHATLYWYQQILGQGPKLLIQFQNNGVVDDSQLPKDRFSAERLKGVDSTLKIQPAKLEDSAVYLCASGRGSGANVLTFGAGSRLTVL.

This chain uses TRBV2 with TRBJ2-2; D might be TRBD2 (6 bases). Germline V lookup: CDR1 SNHLY, CDR2 FYNNEI. This CDR3 has 14 residues. Trimming stripped 4 bases from V and 4 bases from J, with 10 bases between. The DNA for the CDR3 is TGTGCCAGCAGTGCGGAGGGCCTCACCGGGGAGCTGTTTTTT. Residues: CASSAEGLTGELFF.

This chain joins TRBV5-1 and TRBJ1-4, with unresolved D. The length of the CDR3 is 14 residues. CDR1 SGHRS and CDR2 YFSETQ come from the germline V gene. Between the trimmed V and J ends, which lost 5 bases and 10 bases, there was a span of 18 bases. CDR3 in DNA: TGCGCCAGCAGAGTCTCGGCCGTAAACGGAAAACTGTTTTTT. Its protein is CASRVSAVNGKLFF.

Points on this clone: A single base is all that separates this from a far larger clone, so a read error is likely. The V gene is TRBV6-5, the J gene TRBJ1-2, with 11 bases identical to TRBD1. This CDR3 region has 16 residues. Germline loops: CDR1 MNHEY, CDR2 SVGAGI. This CDR3 reads CAGSYVRTGGSYGYTF. The CDR3 nucleotides are TGTGCCGGCAGTTACGTTCGGACAGGGGGCAGCTATGGCTACACCTTC.

V gene TRBV6-5 combines with J gene TRBJ1-5, with D hard to call. This CDR3 has 11 residues. Trimming took off 6 bases at V and 9 bases at J, with 9 bases between the two ends. CDR1 and CDR2 (germline): MNHEY, SVGAGI. In DNA form, the CDR3 reads TGTGCCAGCAGGGACTCGTGGCCCCAGCATTTT. It translates to CASRDSWPQHF.

J is TRBJ1-6 and V is TRBV2; possible D gene TRBD1, 5 bases. The CDR3 has 15 residues. Deletions cut 8 bases from V and 3 bases from J, with 14 bases between. CDR1 is SNHLY and CDR2 is FYNNEI in the germline V gene. In DNA form, the CDR3 reads TGTGCCAGCTTCTCCGGGGCCGGCTATAATTCACCCCTCCACTTT. Amino acids: CASFSGAGYNSPLHF.

This clone was counted only a few times. This chain joins TRBV9 and TRBJ1-6, with D uncertain. The V end was cut by 0 bases, the J end by 2 bases, with 9 bases between. Germline values: CDR1 SGDLS, CDR2 YYNGEE. The CDR3 has 16 amino acids. CDR3 nucleotide sequence: TGTGCCAGCAGCGTAGCTCCAACCCCCTATAATTCACCCCTCCACTTT. Amino acids: CASSVAPTPYNSPLHF. Full variable domain (missing parts from reference TRBV9 and TRBJ1-6): DSGVTQTPKHLITATGQRVTLRCSPRSGDLSVYWYQQSLDQGLQFLIQYYNGEERAKGNILERFSAQQFPDLHSELNLSSLELGDSALYFCASSVAPTPYNSPLHFGNGTRLTVT.

This chain connects TRBV25-1 to TRBJ1-6, with D perhaps TRBD1 (5 bases). Germline values: CDR1 MGHDK, CDR2 SYGVNS. Between the trimmed V and J ends, which lost 8 bases and 4 bases, there was a span of 9 bases. The CDR3 sequence is 13 residues long. CDR3 in DNA: TGTGCCAGCGGGGACGGTTATAATTCACCCCTCCACTTT. Amino acids: CASGDGYNSPLHF.